This is a list of T cell receptor beta chains from one sample in a study of technical replicates of blood from a few donors. The data were produced by immunoSEQ multiplex PCR, yet TCRdb's version contains in-frame clones alone and is incomplete. The sample shows about 100,000 clones, about 96% of them seen only once. The sequenced sample was T cells isolated from PBMCs. The receptors derive from a human donor in good health. Each CDR3 is given with its conserved first and last residue. D genes are given only for firm matches.

14	TRBJ1-3	TRBV5-5	TRBD1	CASRRQGSGNTIYF
13	TRBJ1-6	TRBV7-6	TRBD1	CASSGAGGSPLHF
14	TRBJ1-2	TRBV6-6	NA	CASSLPGTNYGYTF
19	TRBJ1-3	TRBV11-1	TRBD1	CASSFGSNDRGGTGNTIYF
16	TRBJ1-1	TRBV9	NA	CASSVGPDSLNTEAFF
14	TRBJ2-2	TRBV29-1	TRBD1	CSVPDRADTGELFF
14	TRBJ1-2	TRBV5-4	NA	CASSLAGENYGYTF
14	TRBJ1-3	TRBV10-1	NA	CASSQAGSGNTIYF
13	TRBJ1-1	TRBV5-1	NA	CASSLARNTEAFF
12	TRBJ1-5	TRBV19	NA	CASSSGNQPQHF
17	TRBJ2-1	TRBV7-6	NA	CASSLDSLTSVGNEQFF
14	TRBJ2-7	TRBV6-1	TRBD2	CANSRASGSCEQYF
18	TRBJ2-3	TRBV5-5	TRBD2	CASSLAPGVRGGTDTQYF
15	TRBJ2-3	TRBV6-5	NA	CASSYSSGSTDTQYF
14	TRBJ1-1	TRBV4-1	TRBD1	CASTEAGGNTEAFF
15	TRBJ2-1	TRBV9	TRBD2	CASSVESGGYNEQFF
16	TRBJ2-2	TRBV4-1	NA	CASSHPRGVDTGELFF
15	TRBJ2-5	TRBV9	TRBD1	CASSLGQARGETQYF
14	TRBJ2-5	TRBV19	TRBD1	CASRPLTGSETQYF
14	TRBJ1-1	TRBV27	NA	CASSLEGFGSEAFF
22	TRBJ2-7	TRBV7-6	TRBD2	CASSLGGRARLVGPLSYYEQYF
14	TRBJ2-5	TRBV6-5	NA	CASSFQTKQETQYF
15	TRBJ1-1	TRBV4-1	NA	CASDFDIGANTEAFF
14	TRBJ2-5	TRBV14	NA	CASSPWLSKETQYF
14	TRBJ2-5	TRBV28	NA	CASREGNPTKTQYF
15	TRBJ2-7	TRBV28	NA	CASSSPGQGTYEQYF
12	TRBJ2-1	TRBV5-1	NA	CASSFVEDEQFF
15	TRBJ1-6	TRBV2	NA	CASSFQGRVDSPLHF
15	TRBJ2-1	TRBV7-2	NA	CASSLVQDSYNEQFF
18	TRBJ2-7	TRBV6-1	NA	CASSEREPAEGVGYEQYF
15	TRBJ2-7	TRBV12-5	NA	CASALGGGSSYEQYF
14	TRBJ1-5	TRBV2	TRBD1	CASVATGGNQPQHF
14	TRBJ1-3	TRBV5-1	TRBD1	CASSSRTGRNTIYF
15	TRBJ1-2	TRBV2	TRBD1	CASGVSDRRDYGYTF
15	TRBJ2-7	TRBV6-5	TRBD2	CASSTTSGRAGGQYF
16	TRBJ2-3	TRBV19	TRBD2	CASSIRASGYTDTQYF
17	TRBJ1-1	TRBV28	NA	CASSQKNGLADFTEAFF
14	TRBJ2-7	TRBV9	TRBD2	CASSVLAGGYEQYF
14	TRBJ2-1	TRBV27	NA	CASSPSGLHNEQFF
18	TRBJ2-1	TRBV4-2	NA	CASNPSGGRTGSYNEQFF
13	TRBJ1-2	TRBV28	TRBD1	CASSPGTDYGYTF
15	TRBJ1-3	TRBV18	TRBD1	CASSAWTGSGNTIYF
13	TRBJ2-3	TRBV2	TRBD2	CASSDIAGGTQYF
16	TRBJ1-6	TRBV12-5	NA	CASGPAGDPYNSPLHF
12	TRBJ2-7	TRBV28	NA	CASSLRSGEQYF
14	TRBJ1-2	TRBV6-5	TRBD1	CASKQGQGRNGYTF
18	TRBJ1-1	TRBV5-5	TRBD1	CASSPRRARDRQSQEAFF
14	TRBJ1-6	TRBV19	NA	CASRRDSYNSPLHF
14	TRBJ1-2	TRBV6-4	NA	CASSGSAGAYGYTF
15	TRBJ1-2	TRBV9	TRBD1	CASSSHPGQGGGYTF
15	TRBJ2-7	TRBV28	TRBD2	CASSRTSGRDYEQYF
16	TRBJ2-3	TRBV19	TRBD2	CASEELAGAGTDTQYF
14	TRBJ2-7	TRBV25-1	NA	CASSASQASYEQYF
15	TRBJ2-3	TRBV6-4	NA	CASSDSGGSTDTQYF
17	TRBJ1-4	TRBV6-8	NA	CASTDPLIGLTNEKLFF